This note documents a single T cell receptor (beta chain) sequence. This sample is part of a study of radiation and T cells in renal cell carcinoma. Produced via immunoSEQ multiplex PCR; TCRdb's table is partial and in-frame only. The table records about 49,000 clones, about 80% of them present only once. Germline V gives CDR1 SGHNT, CDR2 YYREEE (reference sequence). Trimming removed 4 bases at V and 4 bases at J, with 8 bases between. CDR3 size: 12 residues. Time point: baseline pretreatment blood. Treatment described: 15 Gy SBRT to primary tumor, nephrectomy 4 weeks later. Radiation-treated patients gave blood at baseline, week 2 and week 4.

This sequence was found in a woman in her 70s with renal cell carcinoma. The chain combines TRBV5-4 with TRBJ1-2; D possibly corresponds to TRBD1 (5 bases). The sequencing used blood, collected from a patient whose treatment included radiotherapy and nephrectomy. In DNA form, the CDR3 reads TGTGCCAGCAGCAGCCAGGGCTATGGCTACACCTTC. Amino acids: CASSSQGYGYTF.